The entry below describes one T cell receptor (beta chain). No antigen is known for it. This sample was taken from a study of beta chain features in type 1 diabetes. A CD45RO/CCR7/CD25/CD127/CD95/CD27 panel sorted naive, central memory, regulatory and stem cell-like memory CD4+ cells. The sequenced template was cDNA made from the entire isolated RNA. The study sequenced naive, central memory and regulatory T cell samples to an average of about 3.8 million reads. The protocol was immunoSEQ multiplex PCR, while the TCRdb copy is restricted to in-frame clones and leaves out a portion. The table shows about 180,000 clones, with 7.5% to 8.5% occurring only once. The ends lost 10 bases at V and 6 bases at J; junction bases unmatched: 12. Germline loops: CDR1 LNHDA, CDR2 SQIVND (reference sequence). CDR3 size: 16 residues. Findings and caveats of the study: A pattern of fewer insertions and more deletions at VDJ junctions was seen in type 1 diabetes patients. The naive, central memory and Treg TCRB repertoires showed an apparent similarity that was greater among patients than among healthy donors. When Type 1 diabetes patients were examined, their TCRB CDR3s proved moderately but significantly shorter in all four CD4+ subsets.

The chain links TRBV19 to TRBJ2-1, with TRBD2 matching 13 bases. Sequencing was done on a sample of central memory CD4+ T cells from blood. This TCR was recovered from a man between 18 and 35 years old with type 1 diabetes. CDR3 sequence reads: CATQTLLAGGANEQFF. In nucleotides, the CDR3 is TGTGCCACCCAAACCCTACTAGCGGGGGGGGCCAATGAGCAGTTCTTC.